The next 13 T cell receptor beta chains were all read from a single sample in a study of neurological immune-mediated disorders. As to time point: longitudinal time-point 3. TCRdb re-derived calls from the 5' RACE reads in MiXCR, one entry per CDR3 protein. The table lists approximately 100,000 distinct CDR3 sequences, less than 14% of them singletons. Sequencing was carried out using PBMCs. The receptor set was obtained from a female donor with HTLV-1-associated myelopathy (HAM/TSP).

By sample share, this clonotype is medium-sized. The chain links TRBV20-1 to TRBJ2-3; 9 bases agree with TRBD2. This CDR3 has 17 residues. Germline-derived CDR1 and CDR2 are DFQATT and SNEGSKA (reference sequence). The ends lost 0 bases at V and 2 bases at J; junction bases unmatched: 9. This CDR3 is CSARDRSGGSFTDTQYF. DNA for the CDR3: TGCAGTGCTAGAGATCGGAGCGGGGGGTCTTTCACAGATACGCAGTATTTT.

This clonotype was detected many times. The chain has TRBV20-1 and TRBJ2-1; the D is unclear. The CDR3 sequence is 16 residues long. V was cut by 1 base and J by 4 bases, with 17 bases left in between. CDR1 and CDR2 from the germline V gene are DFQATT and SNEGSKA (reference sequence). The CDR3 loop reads CSARATTMETYNEQFF. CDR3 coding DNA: TGCAGTGCTAGAGCAACCACAATGGAAACTTACAATGAGCAGTTCTTC.

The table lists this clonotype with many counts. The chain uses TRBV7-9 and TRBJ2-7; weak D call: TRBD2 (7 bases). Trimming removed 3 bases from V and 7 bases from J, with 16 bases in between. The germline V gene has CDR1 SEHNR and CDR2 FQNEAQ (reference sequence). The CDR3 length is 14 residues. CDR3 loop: CASSLSGGRGEQYF. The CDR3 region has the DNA TGTGCCAGCAGCTTGTCCGGGGGGCGGGGGGAGCAGTACTTC. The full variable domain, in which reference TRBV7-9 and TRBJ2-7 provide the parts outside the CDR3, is DTGVSQNPRHKITKRGQNVTFRCDPISEHNRLYWYRQTLGQGPEFLTYFQNEAQLEKSRLLSDRFSAERPKGSFSTLEIQRTEQGDSAMYLCASSLSGGRGEQYFGPGTRLTVT.

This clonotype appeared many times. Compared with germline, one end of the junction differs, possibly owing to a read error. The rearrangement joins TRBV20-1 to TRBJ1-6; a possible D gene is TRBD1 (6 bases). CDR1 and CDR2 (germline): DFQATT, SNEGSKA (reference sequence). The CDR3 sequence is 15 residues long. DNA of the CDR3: TGCAGTGCTAGAGATGCCAGGGGTTATAGTTCACCCCTCCACTTT. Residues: CSARDARGYSSPLHF.

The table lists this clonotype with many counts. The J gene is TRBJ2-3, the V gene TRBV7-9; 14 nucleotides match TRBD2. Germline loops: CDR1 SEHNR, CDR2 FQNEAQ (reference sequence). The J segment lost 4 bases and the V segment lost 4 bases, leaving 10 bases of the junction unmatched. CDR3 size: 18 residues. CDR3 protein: CASSSTRTSGGRPDTQYF. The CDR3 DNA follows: TGTGCCAGCAGCTCTACCCGGACTAGCGGGGGGCGTCCAGATACGCAGTATTTT.

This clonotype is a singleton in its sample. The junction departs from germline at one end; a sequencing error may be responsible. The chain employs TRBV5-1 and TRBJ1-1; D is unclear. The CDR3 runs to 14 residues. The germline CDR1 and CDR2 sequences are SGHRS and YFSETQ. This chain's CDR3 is CASSLDPVNSEACF. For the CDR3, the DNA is TGCGCCAGCAGCTTGGATCCGGTGAACTCTGAAGCTTGCTTT.

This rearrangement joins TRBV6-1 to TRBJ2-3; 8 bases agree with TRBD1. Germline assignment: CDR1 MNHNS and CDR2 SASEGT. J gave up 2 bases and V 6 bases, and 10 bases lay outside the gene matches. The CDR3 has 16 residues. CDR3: CASRLSRGPYTDTQYF. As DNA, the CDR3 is TGTGCCAGCAGATTATCCAGGGGGCCTTACACAGATACGCAGTATTTT.

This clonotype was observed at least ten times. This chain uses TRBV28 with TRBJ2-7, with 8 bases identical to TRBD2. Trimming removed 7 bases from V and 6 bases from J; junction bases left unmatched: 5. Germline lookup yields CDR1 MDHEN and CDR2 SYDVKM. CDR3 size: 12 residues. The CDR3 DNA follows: TGTGCCAGCACCACTAGCGGTCGCGAGCAGTACTTC. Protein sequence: CASTTSGREQYF. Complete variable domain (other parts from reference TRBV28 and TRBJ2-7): DVKVTQSSRYLVKRTGEKVFLECVQDMDHENMFWYRQDPGLGLRLIYFSYDVKMKEKGDIPEGYSVSREKKERFSLILESASTNQTSMYLCASTTSGREQYFGPGTRLTVT.

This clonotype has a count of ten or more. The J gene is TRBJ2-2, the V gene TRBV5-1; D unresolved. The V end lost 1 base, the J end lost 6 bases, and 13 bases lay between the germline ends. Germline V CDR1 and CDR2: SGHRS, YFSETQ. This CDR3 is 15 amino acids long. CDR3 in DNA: TGCGCCAGCAGCTTGAGCGACATTTATCCCGGGGAGCTGTTTTTT. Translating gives CASSLSDIYPGELFF.

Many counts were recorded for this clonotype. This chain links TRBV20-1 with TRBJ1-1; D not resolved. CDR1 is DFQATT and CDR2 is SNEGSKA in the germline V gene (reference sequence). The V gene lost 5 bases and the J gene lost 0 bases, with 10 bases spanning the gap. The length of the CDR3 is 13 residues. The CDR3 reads CSASRAMNTEAFF. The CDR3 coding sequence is TGCAGTGCTTCCCGAGCGATGAACACTGAAGCTTTCTTT.

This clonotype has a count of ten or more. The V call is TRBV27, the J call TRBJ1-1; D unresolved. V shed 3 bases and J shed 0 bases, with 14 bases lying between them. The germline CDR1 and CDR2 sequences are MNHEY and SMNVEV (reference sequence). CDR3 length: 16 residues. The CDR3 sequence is CASSFNSLTMNTEAFF. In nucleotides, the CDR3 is TGTGCCAGCAGTTTTAATTCGTTAACCATGAACACTGAAGCTTTCTTT.

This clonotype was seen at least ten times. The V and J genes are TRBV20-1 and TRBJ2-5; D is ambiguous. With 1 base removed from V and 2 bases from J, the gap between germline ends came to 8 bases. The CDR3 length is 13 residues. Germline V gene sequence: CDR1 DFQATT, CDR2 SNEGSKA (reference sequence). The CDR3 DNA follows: TGCAGTGCTAGAGGGCAGCTTCAAGAGACCCAGTACTTC. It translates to CSARGQLQETQYF.

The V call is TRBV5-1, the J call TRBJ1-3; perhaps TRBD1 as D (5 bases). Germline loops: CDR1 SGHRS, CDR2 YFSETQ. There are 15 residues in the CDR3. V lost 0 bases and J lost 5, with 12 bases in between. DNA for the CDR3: TGCGCCAGCAGCTTGGCCGGGACGGAAAGAAACACCATATATTTT. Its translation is CASSLAGTERNTIYF.